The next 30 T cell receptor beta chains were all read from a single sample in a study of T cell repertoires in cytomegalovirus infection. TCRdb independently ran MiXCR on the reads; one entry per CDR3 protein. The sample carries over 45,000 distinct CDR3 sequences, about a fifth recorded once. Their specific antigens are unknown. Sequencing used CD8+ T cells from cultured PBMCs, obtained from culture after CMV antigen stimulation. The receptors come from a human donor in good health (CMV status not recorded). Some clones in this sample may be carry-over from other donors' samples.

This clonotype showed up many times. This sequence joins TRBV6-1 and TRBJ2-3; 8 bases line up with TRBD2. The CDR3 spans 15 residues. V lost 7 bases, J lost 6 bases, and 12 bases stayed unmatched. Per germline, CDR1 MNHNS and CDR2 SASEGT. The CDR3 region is CASMVAGPDKDTQYF. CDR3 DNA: TGTGCCAGCATGGTAGCGGGGCCTGATAAGGATACGCAGTATTTT.

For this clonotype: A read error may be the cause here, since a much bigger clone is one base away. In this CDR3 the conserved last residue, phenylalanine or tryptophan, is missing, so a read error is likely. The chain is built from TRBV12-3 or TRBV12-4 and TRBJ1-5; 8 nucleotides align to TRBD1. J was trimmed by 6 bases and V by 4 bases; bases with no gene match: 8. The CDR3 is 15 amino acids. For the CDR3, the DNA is TGTGCCAGCAGTTACAACAGGGGGAAGGGTCAGCCCCAGCATTTG. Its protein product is CASSYNRGKGQPQHL.

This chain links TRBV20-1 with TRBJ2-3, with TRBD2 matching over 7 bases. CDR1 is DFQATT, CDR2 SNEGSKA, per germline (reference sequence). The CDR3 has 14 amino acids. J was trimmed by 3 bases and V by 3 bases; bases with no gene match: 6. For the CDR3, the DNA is TGCAGTGCTAGTGACGGGAGGCGGACAGATACGCAGTATTTT. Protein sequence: CSASDGRRTDTQYF.

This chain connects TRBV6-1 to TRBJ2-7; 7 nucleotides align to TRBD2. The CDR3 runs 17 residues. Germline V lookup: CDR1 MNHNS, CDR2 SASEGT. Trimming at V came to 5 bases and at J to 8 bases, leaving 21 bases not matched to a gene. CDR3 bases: TGTGCCAGCAGTTCCCCCGATGTAGGAGGGAGGGCCCGTCAGCAGTACTTC. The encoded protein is CASSSPDVGGRARQQYF.

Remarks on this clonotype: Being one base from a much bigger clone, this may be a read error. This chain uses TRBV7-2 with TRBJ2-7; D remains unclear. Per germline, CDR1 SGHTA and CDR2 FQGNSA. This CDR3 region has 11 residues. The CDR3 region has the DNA TGTGTCAGCAGCCAGTCCTACGAGCAGTACTTC. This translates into CVSSQSYEQYF.

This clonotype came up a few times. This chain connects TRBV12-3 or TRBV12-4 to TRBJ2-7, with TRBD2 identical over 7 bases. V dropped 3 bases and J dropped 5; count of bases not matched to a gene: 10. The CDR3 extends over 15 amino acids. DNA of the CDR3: TGTGCCAGCAGTTTTGGGCGGGAGAAGAGGCACGAGCAGTACTTC. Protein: CASSFGREKRHEQYF.

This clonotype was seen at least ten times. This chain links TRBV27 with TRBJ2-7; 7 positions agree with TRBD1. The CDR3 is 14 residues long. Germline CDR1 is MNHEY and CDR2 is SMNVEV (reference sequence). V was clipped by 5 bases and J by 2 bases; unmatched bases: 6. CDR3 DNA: TGTGCCAGCAGTCCCGACCAGGGGGCCTACGAGCAGTACTTC. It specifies CASSPDQGAYEQYF.

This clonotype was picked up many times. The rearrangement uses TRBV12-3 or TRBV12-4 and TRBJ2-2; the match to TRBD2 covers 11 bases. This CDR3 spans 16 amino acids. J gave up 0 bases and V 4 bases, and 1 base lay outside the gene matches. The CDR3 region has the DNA TGTGCCAGCAGTTATAGCGGGAGGGCGAACACCGGGGAGCTGTTTTTT. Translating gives CASSYSGRANTGELFF.

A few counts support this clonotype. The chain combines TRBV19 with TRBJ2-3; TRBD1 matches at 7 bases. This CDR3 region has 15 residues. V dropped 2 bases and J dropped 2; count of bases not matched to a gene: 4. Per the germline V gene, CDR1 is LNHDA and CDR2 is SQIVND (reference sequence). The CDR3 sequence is CASSIRDSLTDTQYF. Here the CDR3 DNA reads TGTGCCAGTAGTATACGGGACAGCCTCACAGATACGCAGTATTTT.

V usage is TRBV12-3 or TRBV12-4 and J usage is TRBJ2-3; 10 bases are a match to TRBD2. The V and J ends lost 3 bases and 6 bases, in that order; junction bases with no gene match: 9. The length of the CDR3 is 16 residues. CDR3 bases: TGTGCCAGCAGTTTCCCGTCTAGCGGGGGATCGGATACGCAGTATTTT. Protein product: CASSFPSSGGSDTQYF.

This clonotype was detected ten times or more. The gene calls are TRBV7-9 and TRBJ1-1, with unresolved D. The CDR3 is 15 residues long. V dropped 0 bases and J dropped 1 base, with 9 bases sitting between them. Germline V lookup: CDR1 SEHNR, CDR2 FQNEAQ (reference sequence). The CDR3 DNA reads TGTGCCAGCAGCTTAGCGGCCGGGAAGAACACTGAAGCTTTCTTT. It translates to CASSLAAGKNTEAFF.

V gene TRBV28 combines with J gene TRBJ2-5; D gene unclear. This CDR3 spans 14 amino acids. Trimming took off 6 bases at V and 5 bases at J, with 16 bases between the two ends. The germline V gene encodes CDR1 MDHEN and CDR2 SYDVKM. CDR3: CASSHQGSDETQYF. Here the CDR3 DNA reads TGTGCCAGCAGCCACCAAGGGTCCGATGAGACCCAGTACTTC.

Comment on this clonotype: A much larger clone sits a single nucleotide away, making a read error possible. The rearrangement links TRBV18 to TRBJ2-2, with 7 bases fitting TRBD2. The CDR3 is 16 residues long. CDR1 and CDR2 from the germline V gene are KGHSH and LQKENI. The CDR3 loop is CVSSPLRPGGTGELFF. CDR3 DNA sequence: TGTGTCAGCTCACCACTGAGGCCGGGGGGAACCGGGGAGCTGTTTTTT.

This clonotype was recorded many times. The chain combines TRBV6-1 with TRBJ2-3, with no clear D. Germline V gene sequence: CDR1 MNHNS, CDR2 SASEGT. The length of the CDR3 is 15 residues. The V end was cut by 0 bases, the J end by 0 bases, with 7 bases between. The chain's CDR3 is CASSEAGSSTDTQYF. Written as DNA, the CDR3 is TGTGCCAGCAGTGAAGCGGGCAGTAGCACAGATACGCAGTATTTT.

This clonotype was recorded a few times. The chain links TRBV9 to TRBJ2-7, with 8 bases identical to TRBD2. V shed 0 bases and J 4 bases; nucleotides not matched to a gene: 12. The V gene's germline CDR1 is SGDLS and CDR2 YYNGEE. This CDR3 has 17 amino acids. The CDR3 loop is CASSVEVLLAELYEQYF. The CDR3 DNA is TGTGCCAGCAGCGTAGAGGTCTTACTAGCGGAGCTGTACGAGCAGTACTTC.

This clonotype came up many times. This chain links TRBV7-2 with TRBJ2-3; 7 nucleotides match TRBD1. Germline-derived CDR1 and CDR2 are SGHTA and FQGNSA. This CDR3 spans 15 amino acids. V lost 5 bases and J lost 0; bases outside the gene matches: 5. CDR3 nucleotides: TGTGCCAGCAGCCATCGGGACAGTAGCACAGATACGCAGTATTTT. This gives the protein CASSHRDSSTDTQYF. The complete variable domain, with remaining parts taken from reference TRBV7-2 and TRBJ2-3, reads GAGVSQSPSNKVTEKGKDVELRCDPISGHTALYWYRQSLGQGLEFLIYFQGNSAPDKSGLPSDRFSAERTGGSVSTLTIQRTQQEDSAVYLCASSHRDSSTDTQYFGPGTRLTVL.

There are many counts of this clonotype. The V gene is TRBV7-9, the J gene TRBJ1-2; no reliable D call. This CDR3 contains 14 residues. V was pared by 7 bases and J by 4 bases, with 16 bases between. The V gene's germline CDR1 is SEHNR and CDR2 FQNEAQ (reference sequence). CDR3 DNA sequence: TGTGCCAGCACCGCACCCAGACCACCCTATGGCTACACCTTC. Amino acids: CASTAPRPPYGYTF.

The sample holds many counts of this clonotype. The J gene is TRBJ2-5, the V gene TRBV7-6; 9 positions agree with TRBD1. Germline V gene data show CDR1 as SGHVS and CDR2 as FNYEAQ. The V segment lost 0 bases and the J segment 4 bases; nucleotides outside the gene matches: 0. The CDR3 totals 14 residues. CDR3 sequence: CASSLAGQGETQYF. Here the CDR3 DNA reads TGTGCCAGCAGCTTAGCGGGACAGGGAGAGACCCAGTACTTC.

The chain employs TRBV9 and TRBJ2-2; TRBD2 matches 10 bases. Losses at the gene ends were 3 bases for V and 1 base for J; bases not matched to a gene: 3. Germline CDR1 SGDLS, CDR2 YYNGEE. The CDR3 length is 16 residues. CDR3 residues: CASSGPSGGNTGELFF. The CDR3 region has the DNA TGTGCCAGCAGCGGGCCTAGCGGGGGGAACACCGGGGAGCTGTTTTTT.

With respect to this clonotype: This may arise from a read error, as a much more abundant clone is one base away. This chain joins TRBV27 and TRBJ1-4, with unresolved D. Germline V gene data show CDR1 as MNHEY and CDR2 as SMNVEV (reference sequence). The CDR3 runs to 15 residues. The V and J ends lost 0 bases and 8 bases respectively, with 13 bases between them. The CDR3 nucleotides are TGTGCCAGCAGTTTATCCACATCTATGGGAGAAAAACTGTTTTTT. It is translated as CASSLSTSMGEKLFF. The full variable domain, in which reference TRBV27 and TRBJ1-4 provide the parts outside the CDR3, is EAQVTQNPRYLITVTGKKLTVTCSQNMNHEYMSWYRQDPGLGLRQIYYSMNVEVTDKGDVPEGYKVSRKEKRNFPLILESPSPNQTSLYFCASSLSTSMGEKLFFGSGTQLSVL.

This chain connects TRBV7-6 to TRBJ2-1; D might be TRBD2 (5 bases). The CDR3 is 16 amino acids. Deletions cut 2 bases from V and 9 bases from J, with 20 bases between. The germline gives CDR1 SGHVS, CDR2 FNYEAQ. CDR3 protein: CASSLTYGEAKFEQFF. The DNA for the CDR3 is TGTGCCAGCAGCTTAACTTACGGGGAAGCCAAATTTGAGCAGTTCTTC. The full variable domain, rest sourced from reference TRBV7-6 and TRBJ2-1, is GAGVSQSPRYKVTKRGQDVALRCDPISGHVSLYWYRQALGQGPEFLTYFNYEAQQDKSGLPNDRFSAERPEGSISTLTIQRTEQRDSAMYRCASSLTYGEAKFEQFFGPGTRLTVL.

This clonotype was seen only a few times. CDR3 amino acids: CASSQELLGAGTEAFF. The CDR3 DNA reads TGCGCCAGCAGCCAAGAGTTGTTGGGGGCGGGCACTGAAGCTTTCTTT. The gene calls are TRBV4-1 and TRBJ1-1; TRBD1 might be the D (6 bases). CDR1 is MGHRA, CDR2 YSYEKL, per germline. V was trimmed by 0 bases and J by 4 bases, leaving 15 bases between them. CDR3 size: 16 residues.

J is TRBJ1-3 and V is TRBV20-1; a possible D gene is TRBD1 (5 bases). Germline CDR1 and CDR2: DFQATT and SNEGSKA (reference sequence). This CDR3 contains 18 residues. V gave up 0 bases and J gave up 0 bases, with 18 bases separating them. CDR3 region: CSARDGSTAGGSGNTIYF. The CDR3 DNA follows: TGCAGTGCTAGAGATGGGTCTACGGCGGGGGGCTCTGGAAACACCATATATTTT.

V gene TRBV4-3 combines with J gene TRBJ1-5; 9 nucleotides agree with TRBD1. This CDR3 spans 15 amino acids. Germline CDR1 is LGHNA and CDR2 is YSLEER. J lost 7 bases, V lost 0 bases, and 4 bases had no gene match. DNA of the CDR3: TGCGCCAGCAGCCAAGATACAGGGGGCCGGCAGCCCCAGCATTTT. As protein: CASSQDTGGRQPQHF.

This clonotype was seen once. The CDR3 region is CASSQDSDHSYEQYF. Written as DNA, the CDR3 is TGCGCCAGCAGCCAAGATTCCGACCATTCCTACGAGCAGTACTTC. The rearrangement uses TRBV4-3 and TRBJ2-7; D gene unclear. The CDR3 totals 15 residues. V dropped 0 bases and J dropped 1 base, with 10 bases sitting between them. CDR1 is LGHNA, CDR2 YSLEER, per germline.

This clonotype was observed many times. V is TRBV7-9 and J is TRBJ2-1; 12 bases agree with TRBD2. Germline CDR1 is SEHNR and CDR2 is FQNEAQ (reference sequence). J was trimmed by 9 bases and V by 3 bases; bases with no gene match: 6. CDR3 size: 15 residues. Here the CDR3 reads CASSFPTSGGGEQFF. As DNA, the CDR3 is TGTGCCAGCAGCTTTCCGACTAGCGGGGGTGGTGAGCAGTTCTTC.

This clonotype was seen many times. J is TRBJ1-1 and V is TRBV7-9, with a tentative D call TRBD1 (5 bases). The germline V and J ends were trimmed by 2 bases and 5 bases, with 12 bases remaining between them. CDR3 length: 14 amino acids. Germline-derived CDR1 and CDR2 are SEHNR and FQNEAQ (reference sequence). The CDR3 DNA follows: TGTGCCAGCAGCTTACCCGGGGGAAGGACTGAAGCTTTCTTT. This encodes CASSLPGGRTEAFF.

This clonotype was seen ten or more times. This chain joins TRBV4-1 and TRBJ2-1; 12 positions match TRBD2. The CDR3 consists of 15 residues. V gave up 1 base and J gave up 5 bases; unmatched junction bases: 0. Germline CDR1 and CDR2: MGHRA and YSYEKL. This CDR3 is CASSQGTSGNNEQFF. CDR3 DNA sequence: TGCGCCAGCAGCCAAGGGACTAGCGGGAACAATGAGCAGTTCTTC.

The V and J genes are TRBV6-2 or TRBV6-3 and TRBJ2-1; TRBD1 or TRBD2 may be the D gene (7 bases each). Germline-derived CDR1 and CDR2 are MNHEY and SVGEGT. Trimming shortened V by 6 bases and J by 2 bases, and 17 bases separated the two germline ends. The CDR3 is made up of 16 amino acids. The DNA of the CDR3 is TGTGCCAGCAGGCCTGACAGGGAGGGGGCCTACAATGAGCAGTTCTTC. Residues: CASRPDREGAYNEQFF.

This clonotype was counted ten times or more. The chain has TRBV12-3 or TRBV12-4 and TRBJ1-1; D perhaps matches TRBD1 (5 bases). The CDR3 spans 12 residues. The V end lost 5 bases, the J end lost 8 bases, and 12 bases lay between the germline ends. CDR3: CASSQTGEEAFF. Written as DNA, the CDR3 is TGTGCCAGCAGTCAAACAGGAGAAGAAGCTTTCTTT.